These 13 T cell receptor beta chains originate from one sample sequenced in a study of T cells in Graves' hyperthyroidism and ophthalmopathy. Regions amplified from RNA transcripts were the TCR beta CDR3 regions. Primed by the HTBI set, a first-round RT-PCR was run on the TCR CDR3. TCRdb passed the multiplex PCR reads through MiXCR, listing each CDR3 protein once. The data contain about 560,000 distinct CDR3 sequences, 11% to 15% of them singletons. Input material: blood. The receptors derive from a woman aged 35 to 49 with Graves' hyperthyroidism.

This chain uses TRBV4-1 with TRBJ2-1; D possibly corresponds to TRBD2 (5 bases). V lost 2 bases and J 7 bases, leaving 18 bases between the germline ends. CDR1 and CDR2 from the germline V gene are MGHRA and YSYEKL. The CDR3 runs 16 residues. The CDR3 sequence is CASSQTGLATFNEQFF. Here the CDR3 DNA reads TGCGCCAGCAGCCAAACCGGGCTAGCTACCTTTAATGAGCAGTTCTTC.

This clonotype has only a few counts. The CDR3 sequence: CSVGEVYGYTF. Written as DNA, the CDR3 is TGCAGCGTTGGGGAGGTCTATGGCTACACCTTC. V is TRBV29-1 and J is TRBJ1-2; D ambiguous. The CDR3 sequence is 11 residues long. Trimming took 4 bases from V and 4 from J, leaving 7 bases between them. Germline V gives CDR1 SQVTM, CDR2 ANQGSEA.

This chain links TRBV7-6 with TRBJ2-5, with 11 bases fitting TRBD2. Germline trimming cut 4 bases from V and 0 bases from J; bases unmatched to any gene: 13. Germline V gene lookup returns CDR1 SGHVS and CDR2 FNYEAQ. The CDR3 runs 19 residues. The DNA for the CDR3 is TGTGCCAGCAGCTCTCTCCCTCTGACTAGCGGGGAGTACCAAGAGACCCAGTACTTC. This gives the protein CASSSLPLTSGEYQETQYF.

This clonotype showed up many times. CDR3 sequence reads: CASSPTDNYGYTF. The CDR3 nucleotides are TGTGCCAGCTCACCGACAGATAACTATGGCTACACCTTC. The chain couples TRBV18 to TRBJ1-2; D may be TRBD1 (5 bases). This CDR3 is built from 13 residues. The germline V gene encodes CDR1 KGHSH and CDR2 LQKENI. Trimming pared 3 bases from V and 1 base from J, leaving 6 bases between.

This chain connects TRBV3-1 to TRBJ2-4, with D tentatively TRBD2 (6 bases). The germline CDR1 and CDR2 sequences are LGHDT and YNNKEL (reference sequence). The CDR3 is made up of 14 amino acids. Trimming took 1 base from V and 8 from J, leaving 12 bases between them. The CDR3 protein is CASSQAGSGDIQYF. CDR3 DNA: TGTGCCAGCAGCCAAGCAGGGTCGGGGGACATTCAGTACTTC.

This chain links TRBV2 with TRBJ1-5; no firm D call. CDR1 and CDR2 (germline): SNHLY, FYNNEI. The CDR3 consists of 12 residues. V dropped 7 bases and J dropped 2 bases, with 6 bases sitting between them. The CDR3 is CASNWGNQPQHF. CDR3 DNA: TGTGCCAGCAACTGGGGCAATCAGCCCCAGCATTTT.

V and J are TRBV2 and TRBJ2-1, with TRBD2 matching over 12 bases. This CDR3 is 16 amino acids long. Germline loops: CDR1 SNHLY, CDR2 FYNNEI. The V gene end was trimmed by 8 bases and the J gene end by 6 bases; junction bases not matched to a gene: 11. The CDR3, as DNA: TGTGCCAGCTGGACTAGCGGGGAGTCTCGCCCCAATGAGCAGTTCTTC. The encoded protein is CASWTSGESRPNEQFF.

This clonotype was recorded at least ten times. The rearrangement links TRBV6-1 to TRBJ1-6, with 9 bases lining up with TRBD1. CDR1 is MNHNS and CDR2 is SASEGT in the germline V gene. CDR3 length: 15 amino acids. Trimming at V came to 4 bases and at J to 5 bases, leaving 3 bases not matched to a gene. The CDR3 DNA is TGTGCCAGCAGTGGGGGACAGGGCAATAATTCACCCCTCCACTTT. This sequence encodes CASSGGQGNNSPLHF.

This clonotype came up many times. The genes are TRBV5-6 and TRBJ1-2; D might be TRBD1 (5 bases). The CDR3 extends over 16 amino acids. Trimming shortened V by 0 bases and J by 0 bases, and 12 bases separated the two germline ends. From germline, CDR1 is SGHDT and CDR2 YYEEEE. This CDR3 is CASSLVAGPSNYGYTF. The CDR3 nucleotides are TGTGCCAGCAGCTTGGTGGCAGGGCCCTCTAACTATGGCTACACCTTC.

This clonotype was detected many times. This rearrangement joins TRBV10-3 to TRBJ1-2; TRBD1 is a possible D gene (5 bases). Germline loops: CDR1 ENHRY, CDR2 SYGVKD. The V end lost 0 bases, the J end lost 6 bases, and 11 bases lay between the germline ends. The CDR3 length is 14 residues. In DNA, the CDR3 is TGTGCCATCAGTGAGTCGTGGGGGACGCATGGCTACACCTTC. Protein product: CAISESWGTHGYTF.

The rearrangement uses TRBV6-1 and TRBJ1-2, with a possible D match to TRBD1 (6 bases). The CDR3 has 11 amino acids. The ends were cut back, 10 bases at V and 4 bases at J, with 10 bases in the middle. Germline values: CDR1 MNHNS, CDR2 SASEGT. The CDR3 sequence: CATDSSYGYTF. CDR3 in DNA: TGTGCCACGGACAGTTCCTATGGCTACACCTTC.

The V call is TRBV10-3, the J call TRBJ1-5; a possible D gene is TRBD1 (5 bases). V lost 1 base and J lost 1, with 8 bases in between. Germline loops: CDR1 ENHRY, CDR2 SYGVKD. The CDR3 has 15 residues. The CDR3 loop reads CAISEFGTSNQPQHF. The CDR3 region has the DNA TGTGCCATCAGTGAGTTCGGGACGAGCAATCAGCCCCAGCATTTT.

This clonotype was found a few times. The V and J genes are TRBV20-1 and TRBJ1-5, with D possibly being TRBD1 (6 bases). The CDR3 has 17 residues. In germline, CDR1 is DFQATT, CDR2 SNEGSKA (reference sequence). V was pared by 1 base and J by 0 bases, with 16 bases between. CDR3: CSARVQNRVISNQPQHF. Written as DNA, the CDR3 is TGCAGTGCTAGAGTCCAAAACAGGGTAATTAGCAATCAGCCCCAGCATTTT.